Listed below are T cell receptor beta chains from one sample, sequenced in a study of blood T cell repertoires in COVID-19. The repertoire was sequenced with immunoSEQ multiplex PCR; TCRdb's copy has only in-frame clones and lacks some. The repertoire has 250,000 to 300,000 clones, approximately 90% of them found once; the top ten carry about 2.1%. The sequenced material came from PBMCs or T cells enriched from blood (not recorded which). The receptors were sampled from a woman aged 40 to 50 with acute COVID-19. The CDR3 runs from the conserved cysteine through the conserved F or W. A D gene is named only where the DNA matches it firmly. Only some rows state a clone size, as once, few, many or a class for expanded clones.

v_gene,d_gene,j_gene,abundance,len,CDR3nt,CDR3aa
TRBV19,TRBD2,TRBJ2-4,.,17,TGTGCCAGTAGTATAGGGGGGGGTGTTAAGGCCAAAAACATTCAGTACTTC,CASSIGGGVKAKNIQYF
TRBV21-1,.,TRBJ2-3,.,13,TGTGCCAGCAGCACCCAGGGTGGAGATACGCAGTATTTT,CASSTQGGDTQYF
TRBV18,.,TRBJ1-3,.,17,TGTGCCAGCTCACCGTCGGGTCAGGGAACCTCTGGAAACACCATATATTTT,CASSPSGQGTSGNTIYF
TRBV27,TRBD1,TRBJ1-6,.,14,TGTGCCAGCAGAGGGACAGCGGAGAATTCACCCCTCCACTTT,CASRGTAENSPLHF
TRBV11-2,TRBD1,TRBJ1-2,.,14,TGTGCCAGCAGCCCCTCGCAGGGGGGATATGGCTACACCTTC,CASSPSQGGYGYTF
TRBV7-9,.,TRBJ2-7,.,12,TGTGCCAGCAGCTTACGTGCCTACGAGCAGTACTTC,CASSLRAYEQYF
TRBV28,.,TRBJ1-5,.,13,TGTGCCAGCAGTTCAGGGTGGTATCAGCCCCAGCATTTT,CASSSGWYQPQHF
TRBV19,.,TRBJ1-2,.,15,TGTGCCAGTAGTATAGATGGGGCTGTTAACTATGGCTACACCTTC,CASSIDGAVNYGYTF
TRBV2,.,TRBJ1-3,.,13,TGTGCCACCTACAGGGATCCTGGAAACACCATATATTTT,CATYRDPGNTIYF
TRBV6-5,.,TRBJ2-7,.,15,TGTGCCAGCAGTTACTCCTCGGACACTGCCTACGAGCAGTACTTC,CASSYSSDTAYEQYF
TRBV30,.,TRBJ1-5,.,13,TGTGCCTGGAGCCCAGGGAGCAATCAGCCCCAGCATTTT,CAWSPGSNQPQHF
TRBV21-1,.,TRBJ2-5,.,14,TGTGCCAGCAGCCGACAGGGAGATCAAGAGACCCAGTACTTC,CASSRQGDQETQYF
TRBV5-1,.,TRBJ1-2,.,13,TGCGCCAGCAGCTTACGACTGGACTATGGCTACACCTTC,CASSLRLDYGYTF
TRBV27,.,TRBJ1-4,.,13,TGTGCCAGCAGTCCCGTGCAGGGGGAAAAACTGTTTTTT,CASSPVQGEKLFF
TRBV4-3,.,TRBJ1-2,.,14,TGCGCCAGCAGCCAAGAATCAGAAAACTATGGCTACACCTTC,CASSQESENYGYTF
TRBV11-3,.,TRBJ1-1,.,16,TGTGCCAGCAGCTTAGATATGTTCAGTCAGAACACTGAAGCTTTCTTT,CASSLDMFSQNTEAFF
TRBV7-2,.,TRBJ1-5,.,14,TGTGCCAGCAGCTTATTTGAGGGGGATCAGCCCCAGCATTTT,CASSLFEGDQPQHF
TRBV19,.,TRBJ1-2,.,14,TGTGCCAGTAGTCCCCGGGAGGACAGCCAAGGCTACACCTTC,CASSPREDSQGYTF
TRBV5-4,.,TRBJ2-1,.,14,TGTGCCAGCAGCTTGGAAGGTAGCTCGGGAGAGCAGTTCTTC,CASSLEGSSGEQFF
TRBV7-2,.,TRBJ1-2,.,15,TGTGCCAGCAGCTTACAGGGGATACCTAACTATGGCTACACCTTC,CASSLQGIPNYGYTF
TRBV7-2,TRBD1,TRBJ1-5,.,13,TGTGCCAGCAGCCTAGACAGGGCTCAGCCCCAGCATTTT,CASSLDRAQPQHF
TRBV18,TRBD1,TRBJ2-2,.,17,TGTGCCAGCTCACCCTCACAGGGGACCATATACACCGGGGAGCTGTTTTTT,CASSPSQGTIYTGELFF
TRBV28,.,TRBJ1-6,few,13,TGTGCCAGCAGTTTCCCATATAATTCACCCCTCCACTTT,CASSFPYNSPLHF
TRBV5-1,.,TRBJ2-7,once,15,TGCGCCAGCAGCTTGGCCCTCGGACAGAGCTACGAGCAGTACTTC,CASSLALGQSYEQYF
TRBV18,.,TRBJ1-4,.,13,TGTGCCAGCTCACTCCAGGATAATGAAAAACTGTTTTTT,CASSLQDNEKLFF
TRBV15,TRBD1,TRBJ1-2,few,16,TGTGCCACCAGCAGAGGAAGGACAGGGGGAGTCTATGGCTACACCTTC,CATSRGRTGGVYGYTF
TRBV28,TRBD1,TRBJ2-7,.,16,TGTGCCAGCAGTTTGGGGGGGACAGGGGGCGCCTACGAGCAGTACTTC,CASSLGGTGGAYEQYF